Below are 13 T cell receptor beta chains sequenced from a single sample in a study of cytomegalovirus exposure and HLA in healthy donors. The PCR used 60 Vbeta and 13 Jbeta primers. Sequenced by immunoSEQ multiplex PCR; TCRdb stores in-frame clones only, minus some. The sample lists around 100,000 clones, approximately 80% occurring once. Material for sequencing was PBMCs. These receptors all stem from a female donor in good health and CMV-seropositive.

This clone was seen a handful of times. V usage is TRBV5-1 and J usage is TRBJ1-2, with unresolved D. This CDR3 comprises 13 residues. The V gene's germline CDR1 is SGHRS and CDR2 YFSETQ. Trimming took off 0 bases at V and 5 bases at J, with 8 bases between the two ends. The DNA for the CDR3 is TGCGCCAGCAGCTTGGTACAATCGTATGGCTACACCTTC. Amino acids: CASSLVQSYGYTF.

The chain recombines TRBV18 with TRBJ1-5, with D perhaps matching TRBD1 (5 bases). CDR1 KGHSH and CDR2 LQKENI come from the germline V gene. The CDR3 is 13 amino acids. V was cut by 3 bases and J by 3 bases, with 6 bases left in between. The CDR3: CASSPGLNQPQHF. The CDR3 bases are TGTGCCAGCTCACCGGGACTCAATCAGCCCCAGCATTTT.

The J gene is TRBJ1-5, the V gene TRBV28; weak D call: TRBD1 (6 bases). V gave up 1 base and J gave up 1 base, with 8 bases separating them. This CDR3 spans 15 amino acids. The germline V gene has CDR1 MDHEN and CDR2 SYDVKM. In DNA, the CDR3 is TGTGCCAGCAGTTTATACAGGGCAAGCAATCAGCCCCAGCATTTT. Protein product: CASSLYRASNQPQHF.

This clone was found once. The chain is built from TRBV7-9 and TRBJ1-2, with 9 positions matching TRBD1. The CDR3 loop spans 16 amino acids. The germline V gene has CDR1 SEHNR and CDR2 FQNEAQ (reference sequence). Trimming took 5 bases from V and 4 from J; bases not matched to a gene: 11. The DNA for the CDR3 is TGTGCCAGCAGCGCACTTAACAGGGGGCGAGCCTATGGCTACACCTTC. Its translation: CASSALNRGRAYGYTF.

The CDR3 sequence: CASSELSGGAGEQFF. CDR3 in DNA: TGCGCCAGCAGTGAGCTCAGCGGGGGGGCCGGTGAGCAGTTCTTC. This chain connects TRBV10-2 to TRBJ2-1, with 10 bases that match TRBD2. The CDR3 is made up of 15 amino acids. J was trimmed by 9 bases and V by 2 bases; bases with no gene match: 7. CDR1 WSHSY and CDR2 SAAADI come from the germline V gene.

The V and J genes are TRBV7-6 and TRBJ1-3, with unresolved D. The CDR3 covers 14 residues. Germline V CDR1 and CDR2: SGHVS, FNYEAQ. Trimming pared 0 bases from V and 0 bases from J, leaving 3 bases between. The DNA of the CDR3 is TGTGCCAGCAGCTTAGCGGCCTCTGGAAACACCATATATTTT. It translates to CASSLAASGNTIYF.

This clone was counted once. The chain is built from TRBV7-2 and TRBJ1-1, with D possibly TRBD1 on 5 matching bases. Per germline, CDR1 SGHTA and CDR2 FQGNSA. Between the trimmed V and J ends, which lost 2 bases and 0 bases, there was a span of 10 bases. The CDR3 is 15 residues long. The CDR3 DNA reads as TGTGCCAGCAGCTTAAGGGCAGGGATGAACACTGAAGCTTTCTTT. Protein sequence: CASSLRAGMNTEAFF.

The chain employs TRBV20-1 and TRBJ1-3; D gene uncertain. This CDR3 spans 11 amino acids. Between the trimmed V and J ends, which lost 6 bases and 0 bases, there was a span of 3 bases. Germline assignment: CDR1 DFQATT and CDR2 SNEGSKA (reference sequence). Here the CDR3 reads CSAVSGNTIYF. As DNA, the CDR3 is TGCAGTGCCGTCTCTGGAAACACCATATATTTT.

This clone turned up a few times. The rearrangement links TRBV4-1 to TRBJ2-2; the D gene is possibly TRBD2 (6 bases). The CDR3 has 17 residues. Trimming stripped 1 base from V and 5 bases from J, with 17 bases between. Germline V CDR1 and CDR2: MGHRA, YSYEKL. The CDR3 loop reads CASSQAPRVGGTGELFF. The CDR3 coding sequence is TGCGCCAGCAGCCAAGCCCCGCGGGTCGGAGGGACCGGGGAGCTGTTTTTT.

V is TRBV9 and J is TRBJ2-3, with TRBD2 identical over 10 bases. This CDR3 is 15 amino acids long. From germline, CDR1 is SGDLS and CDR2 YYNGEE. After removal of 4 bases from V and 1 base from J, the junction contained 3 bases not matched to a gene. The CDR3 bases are TGTGCCAGCAGCCTCACTAGCGGGGGCACAGATACGCAGTATTTT. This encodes CASSLTSGGTDTQYF.

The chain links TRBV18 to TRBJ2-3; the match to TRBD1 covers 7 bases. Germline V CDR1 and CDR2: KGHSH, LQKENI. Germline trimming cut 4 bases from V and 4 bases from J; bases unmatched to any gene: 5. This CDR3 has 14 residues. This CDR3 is CASSRTGSSDTQYF. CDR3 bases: TGTGCCAGCTCACGGACAGGTAGTTCAGATACGCAGTATTTT.

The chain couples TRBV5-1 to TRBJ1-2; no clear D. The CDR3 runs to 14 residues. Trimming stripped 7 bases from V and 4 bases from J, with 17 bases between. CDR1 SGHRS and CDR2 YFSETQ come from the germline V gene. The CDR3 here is CASRRTGEGYGYTF. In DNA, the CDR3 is TGCGCCAGCCGCCGGACGGGTGAGGGCTATGGCTACACCTTC.

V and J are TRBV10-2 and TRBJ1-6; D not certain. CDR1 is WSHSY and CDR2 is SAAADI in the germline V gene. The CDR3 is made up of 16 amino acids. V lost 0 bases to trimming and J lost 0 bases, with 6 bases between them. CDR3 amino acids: CASSESMSSYNSPLHF. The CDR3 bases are TGCGCCAGCAGTGAGTCCATGAGCTCCTATAATTCACCCCTCCACTTT.